The T cell receptor (beta chain) under discussion was sequenced for a study of shared clonotypes between healthy human individuals. Evenly divided among several immunoSEQ plates was the genomic DNA of each subset. It was roughly 190 ng DNA, about 30,000 T cell genomes, that sorted-subset replicate PCRs used. Only in-frame clones appear in the TCRdb table, and some are missing; sequencing was by immunoSEQ multiplex PCR. The sample includes 1.4 million or so clones, approximately 98.5% of them seen just once. The CDR3 consists of 11 residues. Germline V gene data show CDR1 as SQVTM and CDR2 as ANQGSEA. Trimming removed 4 bases from V and 7 bases from J, with 10 bases in between.

Sequences were obtained from naive CD4+ T cells sorted from blood. Regarding subset: CD45RA+ positively selected. This TCR derives from a man under 40 in good health. The gene calls are TRBV29-1 and TRBJ1-2; no reliable D call. For the CDR3, the DNA is TGCAGCGTTGGACCCGGGCTTGGCTACACCTTC. It translates to CSVGPGLGYTF.